This T cell receptor beta chain was found in a study of blood T cell repertoires in COVID-19 (dated by TCRdb to the early 2020s). Context from the whole study: Samples from collaborators originated in the United States, Italy and Spain and spanned both the acute and convalescent phases of COVID-19. HLA class I and class II types, where available, came from metadata supplied by the sample provider rather than from assay-based typing. Samples came from the ongoing ImmuneRACE study (first 160 participants) plus 1,254 subjects from 6 global collaborators. The material from the prospective study consisted of cDNA or gDNA derived from T cells, B-cell-depleted T cells, or PBMCs. The repertoires were released in a freely available public database meant as a resource for research on the immune response to SARS-CoV-2. The dataset comprised deeply sampled blood TCRbeta repertoires from subjects exposed to, actively infected with, or recovered from COVID-19. The sample metadata nearly always contained a de-identified subject ID, COVID-19 status, age in years and sex. What the research found in general, with its limitations: Clinical and demographic metadata were provided uncurated, with the amount varying by source and participant.

This clone came up once. Its binding antigen is unknown. No quality values exist for individual bases; no much larger clone is one base distant. Measured from the cysteine to the phenylalanine, the CDR3 is 15 residues long. CDR3 DNA only is kept here, 45 bases in frame from base 1. CDR1 SQVTM and CDR2 ANQGSEA are derived from the germline V gene. V lost 6 bases and J lost 7 bases, and the count of bases not matched to a germline gene is 13. Participants in the prospective study were aged roughly 18 to 89 years, lived in 24 United States geographic areas, and enrolled through a virtual design. In the prospective study, cohorts were assigned on the basis of participant-reported clinical history obtained from a screening survey and a study questionnaire. Exposed participants had been in contact, within 2 weeks of entering the study, with a person who had a PCR-confirmed or clinician-diagnosed case of COVID-19. In the prospective study, whole blood, serum and a nasopharyngeal or oropharyngeal swab were collected from each participant by mobile phlebotomists. Prospective study participants could optionally give additional blood draws and questionnaires over an approximately 2-month period. Blood samples from the prospective study were shipped frozen or at room temperature prior to DNA extraction.

TCRbeta CDR3 regions were amplified from genomic DNA by means of the immunoSEQ Assay, a bias-controlled multiplex PCR. Processing in the source paper ran as follows. The number of nucleated cells in each sample was estimated by amplification of reference gene primers within the assay. To quantify the absolute abundance of each unique TCRbeta CDR3 rearrangement, sequence reads were collapsed and filtered. For each sample, productive Simpson clonality was calculated by taking the square root of Simpson's diversity index across productive rearrangements. This is the immuneACCESS table as TCRdb keeps it, with only in-frame sequences that have V and J called. A part of the clones is gone; compared with another copy, unresolved V genes explain less than half, and the rest is unexplained. V and J calls and clone size follow that table, whereas D and trimming were derived from the DNA. The table for this sample lists some 340,000 clones; over 90% of them were counted only once. The ten largest account for about 4% of the sample.

Rearrangement joined TRBV29-1 to TRBJ1-3, and TRBD1 aligns with 9 junction nucleotides. This TCR came from a woman under 40 who had been exposed to COVID-19. Sequences were obtained from PBMCs or T cells enriched from blood (not recorded which). The DNA is TGCAGCGTGAAGCCGGGACAGGGTTATAGGAACACCATATATTTT. Its product reads: CSVKPGQGYRNTIYF.